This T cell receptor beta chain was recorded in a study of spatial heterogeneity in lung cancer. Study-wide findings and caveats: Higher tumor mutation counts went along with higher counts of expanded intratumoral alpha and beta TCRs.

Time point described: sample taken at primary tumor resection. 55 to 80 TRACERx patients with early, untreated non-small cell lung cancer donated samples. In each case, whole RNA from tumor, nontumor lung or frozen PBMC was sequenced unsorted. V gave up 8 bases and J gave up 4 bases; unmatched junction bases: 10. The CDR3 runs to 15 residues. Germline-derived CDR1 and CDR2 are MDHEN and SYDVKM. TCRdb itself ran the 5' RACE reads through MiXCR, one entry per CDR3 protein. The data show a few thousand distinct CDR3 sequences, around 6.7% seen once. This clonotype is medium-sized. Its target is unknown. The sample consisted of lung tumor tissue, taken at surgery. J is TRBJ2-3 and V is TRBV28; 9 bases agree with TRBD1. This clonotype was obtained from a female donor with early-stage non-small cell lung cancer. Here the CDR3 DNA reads TGTGCCAGCTCGCCAGGGACAGGGATCCCAGATACGCAGTATTTT. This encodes CASSPGTGIPDTQYF.